The clone carrying this T cell receptor (beta chain) was counted many times. The antigen remains undetermined. Time point defined: patch test 1, 2 weeks after DPC sensitization. Treatment defined: therapeutic diphenylcyclopropenone sensitization with weekly scalp DPC. This entry belongs to a study of human T cells and chemical hapten exposure. Study conclusions and caveats: Alopecia affecting every donor means their immune response may not match healthy people's.

J lost 4 bases, V lost 5 bases, and 6 bases had no gene match. The germline V gene has CDR1 SEHNR and CDR2 FQNEAQ (reference sequence). This CDR3 has 14 amino acids. TCRdb redid the calling of the RACE reads with MiXCR, one entry per CDR3 protein. There are approximately 400,000 distinct CDR3 sequences in the sample; around 4.8% occur only once, and 2% to 2.5% lies in the top ten. The J gene is TRBJ1-2, the V gene TRBV7-9; 8 bases are shared with TRBD1. The sample here was whole blood, taken in connection with sensitization to the hapten diphenylcyclopropenone (DPC). This clonotype was obtained from a woman between 50 and 59 years old with alopecia areata. Some clones in this sample may be carry-over from other donors' samples. CDR3 in amino acids: CASSPGTGLYGYTF. DNA of the CDR3: TGTGCCAGCAGCCCGGGGACAGGACTCTATGGCTACACCTTC.